The 3 T cell receptor beta chains below were found in one sample sequenced in a study of control samples from healthy donors and cancer patients. Sequenced by immunoSEQ multiplex PCR; TCRdb stores in-frame clones only, minus some. The data contain some 130,000 clones, around 92% of them singletons. Material for sequencing was blood. The receptors derive from a woman in her forties or fifties in good health.

The V gene is TRBV7-8, the J gene TRBJ1-3; 7 bases agree with TRBD1. With V trimmed by 3 bases and J by 9 bases, 5 bases remained unmatched. Per the germline V gene, CDR1 is SGHVS and CDR2 is FQNEAQ. CDR3 length: 13 amino acids. The CDR3 sequence: CASSFTGEGTIYF. CDR3 sequence (DNA): TGTGCCAGCAGCTTTACAGGGGAGGGCACCATATATTTT.

The V gene is TRBV13, the J gene TRBJ1-1; TRBD1 aligns across 8 bases. The CDR3 runs to 16 residues. Trimming at V came to 0 bases and at J to 2 bases, leaving 5 bases not matched to a gene. Germline V gene sequence: CDR1 PRHDT, CDR2 FYEKMQ (reference sequence). The CDR3, as DNA: TGTGCCAGCAGCTTAGGAACTGGGACAGGTAACACTGAAGCTTTCTTT. This codes for CASSLGTGTGNTEAFF.

The chain has TRBV10-2 and TRBJ1-2; D remains ambiguous. The CDR3 extends over 11 amino acids. V lost 6 bases, J lost 8 bases, and 10 bases lay in between. Germline V lookup: CDR1 WSHSY, CDR2 SAAADI. CDR3 sequence reads: CASSGEGGYTF. CDR3 nucleotides: TGCGCCAGCAGCGGGGAGGGAGGCTACACCTTC.